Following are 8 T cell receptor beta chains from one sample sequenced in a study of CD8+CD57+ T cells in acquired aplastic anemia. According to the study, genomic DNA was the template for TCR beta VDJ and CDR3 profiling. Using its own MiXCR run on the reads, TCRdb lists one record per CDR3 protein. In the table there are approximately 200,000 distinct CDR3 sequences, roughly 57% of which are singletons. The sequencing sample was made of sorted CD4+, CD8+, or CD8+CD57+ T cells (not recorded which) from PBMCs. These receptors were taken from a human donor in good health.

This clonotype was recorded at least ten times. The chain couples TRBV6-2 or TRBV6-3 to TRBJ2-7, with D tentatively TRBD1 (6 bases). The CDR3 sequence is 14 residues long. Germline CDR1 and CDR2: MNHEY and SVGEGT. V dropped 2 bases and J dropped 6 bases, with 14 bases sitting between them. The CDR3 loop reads CASSYGQGLFEQYF. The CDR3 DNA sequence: TGTGCCAGCAGTTACGGGCAGGGGTTATTCGAGCAGTACTTC.

The CDR3 loop is CATRAGRETQYF. The CDR3 coding sequence is TGTGCCACCAGGGCGGGTCGGGAGACCCAGTACTTC. V and J are TRBV2 and TRBJ2-5; D may match TRBD1 or TRBD2 (5 bases each). CDR3 size: 12 residues. Germline V gene lookup returns CDR1 SNHLY and CDR2 FYNNEI. Trimming removed 10 bases at V and 5 bases at J, with 14 bases between.

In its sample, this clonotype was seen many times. The CDR3 region is CASSHSGMGEQFF. The CDR3 coding sequence is TGTGCCAGCAGTCATAGCGGGATGGGTGAGCAGTTCTTC. The V gene is TRBV6-5, the J gene TRBJ2-1; 8 positions agree with TRBD2. The CDR3 is 13 amino acids. The J segment lost 9 bases and the V segment lost 5 bases, leaving 6 bases of the junction unmatched. The germline V gene encodes CDR1 MNHEY and CDR2 SVGAGI.

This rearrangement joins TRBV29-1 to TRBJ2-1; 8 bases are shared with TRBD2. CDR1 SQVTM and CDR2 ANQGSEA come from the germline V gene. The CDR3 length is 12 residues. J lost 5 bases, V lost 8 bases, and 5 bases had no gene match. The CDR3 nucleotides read TGCAGCTTCCAGCGGGGGAACAATGAGCAGTTCTTC. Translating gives CSFQRGNNEQFF.

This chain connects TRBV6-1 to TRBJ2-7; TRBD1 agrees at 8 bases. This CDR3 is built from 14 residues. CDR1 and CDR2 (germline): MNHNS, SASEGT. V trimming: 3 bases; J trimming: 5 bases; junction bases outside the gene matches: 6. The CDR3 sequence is CASSDRTGSDEQYF. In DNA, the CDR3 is TGTGCCAGCAGTGATAGGACAGGGTCGGACGAGCAGTACTTC.

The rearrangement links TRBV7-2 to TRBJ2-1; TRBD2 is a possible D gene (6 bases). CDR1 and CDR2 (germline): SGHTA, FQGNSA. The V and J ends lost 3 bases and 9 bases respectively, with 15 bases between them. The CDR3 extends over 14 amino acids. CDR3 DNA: TGTGCCAGCAGCTTTGGAGGGACCGGGACTGAGCAGTTCTTC. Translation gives CASSFGGTGTEQFF.

The CDR3 region is CATSLWGVEETQYF. The CDR3 DNA is TGTGCCACCAGCCTGTGGGGGGTGGAGGAGACCCAGTACTTC. The V gene is TRBV2, the J gene TRBJ2-5; D is possibly TRBD2 (6 bases). CDR1 and CDR2 (germline): SNHLY, FYNNEI. The CDR3 loop spans 14 amino acids. The V end lost 10 bases, the J end lost 5 bases, and 20 bases lay between the germline ends.

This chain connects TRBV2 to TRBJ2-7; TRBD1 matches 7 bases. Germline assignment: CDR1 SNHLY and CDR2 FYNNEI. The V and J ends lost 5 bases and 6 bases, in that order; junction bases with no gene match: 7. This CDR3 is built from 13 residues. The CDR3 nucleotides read TGTGCCAGCAGTCGGAAGGGGGCAGGCGAGCAGTACTTC. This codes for CASSRKGAGEQYF. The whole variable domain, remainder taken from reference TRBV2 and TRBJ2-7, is EPEVTQTPSHQVTQMGQEVILRCVPISNHLYFYWYRQILGQKVEFLVSFYNNEISEKSEIFDDQFSVERPDGSNFTLKIRSTKLEDSAMYFCASSRKGAGEQYFGPGTRLTVT.